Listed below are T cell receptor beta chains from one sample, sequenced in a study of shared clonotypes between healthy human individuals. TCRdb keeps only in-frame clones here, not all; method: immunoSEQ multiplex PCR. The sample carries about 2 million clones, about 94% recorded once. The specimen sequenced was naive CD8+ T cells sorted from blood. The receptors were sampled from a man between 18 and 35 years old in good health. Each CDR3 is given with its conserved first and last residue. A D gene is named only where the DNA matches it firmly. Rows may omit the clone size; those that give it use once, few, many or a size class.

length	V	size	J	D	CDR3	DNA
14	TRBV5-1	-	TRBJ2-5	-	CASSLKPEQETQYF	TGCGCCAGCAGCTTGAAACCAGAACAAGAGACCCAGTACTTC
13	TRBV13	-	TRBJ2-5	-	CASSPNREETQYF	TGTGCCAGCAGCCCCAACAGGGAAGAGACCCAGTACTTC
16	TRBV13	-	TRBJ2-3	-	CASSSSTVGRTDTQYF	TGTGCCAGCAGCTCATCTACAGTCGGTAGGACAGATACGCAGTATTTT
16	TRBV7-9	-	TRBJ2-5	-	CASSLARGSPQETQYF	TGTGCCAGCAGCTTAGCGCGAGGCAGCCCACAAGAGACCCAGTACTTC
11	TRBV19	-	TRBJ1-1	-	CATYTYTEAFF	TGTGCCACCTACACGTACACTGAAGCTTTCTTT
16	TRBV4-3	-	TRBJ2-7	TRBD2	CASSQAPSGPSYEQYF	TGCGCCAGCAGCCAAGCGCCTAGCGGCCCATCCTACGAGCAGTACTTC
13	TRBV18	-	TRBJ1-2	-	CASSPGGGDGYTF	TGTGCCAGCTCACCCGGAGGTGGGGATGGCTACACCTTC
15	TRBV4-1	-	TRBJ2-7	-	CASSQEVGGIYEQYF	TGCGCCAGCAGCCAAGAGGTAGGGGGGATCTACGAGCAGTACTTC
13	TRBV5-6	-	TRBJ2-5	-	CASSPETEETQYF	TGTGCCAGCAGCCCGGAGACAGAAGAGACCCAGTACTTC
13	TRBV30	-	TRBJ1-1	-	CAWSVGGNTEAFF	TGTGCCTGGAGTGTCGGAGGAAACACTGAAGCTTTCTTT
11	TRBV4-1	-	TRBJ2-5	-	CASSQEETQYF	TGCGCCAGCAGCCAAGAAGAGACCCAGTACTTC
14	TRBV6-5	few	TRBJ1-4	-	CASSYSAGNEKLFF	TGTGCCAGCAGTTACTCAGCCGGTAATGAAAAACTGTTTTTT
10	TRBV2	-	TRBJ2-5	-	CASIAETQYF	TGTGCCAGCATAGCGGAGACCCAGTACTTC
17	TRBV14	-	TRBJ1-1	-	CASSQDLGEVVNTEAFF	TGTGCCAGCAGCCAAGATCTCGGGGAGGTGGTGAACACTGAAGCTTTCTTT
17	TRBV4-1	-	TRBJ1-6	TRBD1	CASSPHPGQGGDSPLHF	TGCGCCAGCAGCCCTCATCCCGGACAGGGTGGCGATTCACCCCTCCACTTT
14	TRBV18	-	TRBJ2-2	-	CASSPPQNTGELFF	TGTGCCAGCTCACCACCCCAGAACACCGGGGAGCTGTTTTTT
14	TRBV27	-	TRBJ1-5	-	CASSFTGNNQPQHF	TGTGCCAGCAGTTTTACAGGGAACAATCAGCCCCAGCATTTT
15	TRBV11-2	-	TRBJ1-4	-	CASSLELATNEKLFF	TGTGCCAGCAGCTTAGAGCTGGCAACTAATGAAAAACTGTTTTTT
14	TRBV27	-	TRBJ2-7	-	CASSLTAVDYEQYF	TGTGCCAGCAGTCTCACCGCAGTCGACTACGAGCAGTACTTC